This T cell receptor beta chain was obtained from a study of blood T cell repertoires in COVID-19. Study-level information: From the United States, Italy and Spain came samples of acute and convalescent COVID-19. PBMCs, B-cell-depleted T cells, or T cells were the source of the cDNA or gDNA that made up the material.

Germline CDR1 reads MNHEY; CDR2 reads SVGAGI. The CDR3 length is 15 residues. Trimming cost V 6 bases and J 6 bases; bases outside gene matches: 11. Authors' analysis steps: Nucleated cell number was recorded as an estimate derived from reference gene primer amplification. Method: immunoSEQ multiplex PCR; TCRdb's copy keeps in-frame clones and lacks some. That table gives V, J and clone size, and the DNA gave D and trimming. The table has under 90,000 clones, approximately 91% seen once; the top ten hold roughly 3%. The rearrangement links TRBV6-5 to TRBJ2-1; 7 nucleotides match TRBD2. Source material: peripheral blood. The receptor was isolated from a man in his 70s with active or convalescent COVID-19. The CDR3, as DNA: TGTGCCAGCAGCCGTACTAGCGTGCCAGGCAATGAGCAGTTCTTC. Translation: CASSRTSVPGNEQFF.